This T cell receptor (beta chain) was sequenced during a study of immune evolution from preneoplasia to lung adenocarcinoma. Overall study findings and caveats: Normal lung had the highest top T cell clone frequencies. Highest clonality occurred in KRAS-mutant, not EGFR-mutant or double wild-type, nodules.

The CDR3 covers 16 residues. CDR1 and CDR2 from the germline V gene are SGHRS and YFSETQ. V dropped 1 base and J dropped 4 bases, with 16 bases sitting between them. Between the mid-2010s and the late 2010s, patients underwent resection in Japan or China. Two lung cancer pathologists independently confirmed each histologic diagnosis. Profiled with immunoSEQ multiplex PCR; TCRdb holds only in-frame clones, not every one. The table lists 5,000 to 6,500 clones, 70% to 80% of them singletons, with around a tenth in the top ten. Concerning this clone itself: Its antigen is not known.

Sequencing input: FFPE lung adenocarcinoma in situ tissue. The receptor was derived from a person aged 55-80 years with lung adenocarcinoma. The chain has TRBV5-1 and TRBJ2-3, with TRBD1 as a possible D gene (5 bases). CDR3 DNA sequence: TGCGCCAGCAGCTTGAGGGAAGCAGGGAAGTCAGATACGCAGTATTTT. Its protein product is CASSLREAGKSDTQYF. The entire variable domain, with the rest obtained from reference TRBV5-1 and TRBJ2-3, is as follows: KAGVTQTPRYLIKTRGQQVTLSCSPISGHRSVSWYQQTPGQGLQFLFEYFSETQRNKGNFPGRFSGRQFSNSRSEMNVSTLELGDSALYLCASSLREAGKSDTQYFGPGTRLTVL.